A single sample gave rise to the 16 T cell receptor beta chains below, sequenced in a study of Ad26.COV2.S vaccination and SARS-CoV-2 variants. Treatment specified: roughly 20 received Ad26.COV2.S at low or high dose, single or two shots; roughly five received placebo; per-sample allocation not given. Collection of samples fell on day 63 after the first vaccine or placebo injection. Sequencing was performed with immunoSEQ multiplex PCR; in TCRdb, only in-frame clones are kept and a portion is missing. The top ten clones hold approximately 1.6% of a sample with about 410,000 clones, 92% of them seen once. Sequenced here: peripheral blood, sampled in a trial of Ad26.COV2.S vaccine versus placebo. These TCRs come from a person between 18 and 65 years old who received the Ad26.COV2.S COVID-19 vaccine or a placebo.

The chain combines TRBV6-2 or TRBV6-3 with TRBJ2-5, with TRBD2 identical over 10 bases. The CDR3 spans 18 residues. V was pared by 2 bases and J by 2 bases, with 11 bases of the junction left unmatched. Germline V gives CDR1 MNHEY, CDR2 SVGEGT. CDR3 in DNA: TGTGCCAGCAGTTACCGACGCACGACTAGCGGGCGACAAGAGACCCAGTACTTC. Encoded protein: CASSYRRTTSGRQETQYF.

V gene TRBV9 combines with J gene TRBJ1-3; D gene uncertain. The CDR3 has 14 amino acids. Trimming took off 0 bases at V and 6 bases at J, with 10 bases between the two ends. Germline-derived CDR1 and CDR2 are SGDLS and YYNGEE. Here the CDR3 DNA reads TGTGCCAGCAGCGTAGATGTCCAGATAAACACCATATATTTT. Encoded protein: CASSVDVQINTIYF.

The V call is TRBV27, the J call TRBJ2-5, with 12 nucleotides matching TRBD2. The J segment lost 4 bases and the V segment lost 5 bases, leaving 8 bases of the junction unmatched. The CDR3 extends over 16 amino acids. The germline gives CDR1 MNHEY, CDR2 SMNVEV (reference sequence). CDR3 DNA: TGTGCCAGCAGTCCGCGGGGACTAGCGGGTTTAGAGACCCAGTACTTC. Protein sequence: CASSPRGLAGLETQYF.

The J gene is TRBJ2-3, the V gene TRBV11-2; D uncertain. The CDR3 is 15 residues long. Deletions cut 3 bases from V and 0 bases from J, with 10 bases between. Germline V gene data show CDR1 as SGHAT and CDR2 as FQNNGV. The DNA of the CDR3 is TGTGCCAGCAGCTTCACCCCAGCCAGCACAGATACGCAGTATTTT. Its protein is CASSFTPASTDTQYF.

The rearrangement links TRBV5-1 to TRBJ1-4, with D possibly being TRBD1 (5 bases). This CDR3 comprises 16 residues. Germline V CDR1 and CDR2: SGHRS, YFSETQ. The germline V and J ends were trimmed by 0 bases and 1 base, with 10 bases remaining between them. CDR3: CASSLGTGITNEKLFF. CDR3 nucleotide sequence: TGCGCCAGCAGCTTGGGAACAGGAATAACTAATGAAAAACTGTTTTTT.

The chain recombines TRBV7-8 with TRBJ2-1, with a weak D call TRBD1 (6 bases). V dropped 3 bases and J dropped 7 bases, with 7 bases sitting between them. The germline V gene has CDR1 SGHVS and CDR2 FQNEAQ. CDR3 length: 12 residues. The CDR3 nucleotides are TGTGCCAGCAGCTTCAGGGGTAATGAGCAGTTCTTC. Translation gives CASSFRGNEQFF.

This clone is a singleton in its sample. This rearrangement joins TRBV6-2 or TRBV6-3 to TRBJ2-7; D gene uncertain. Germline V gene data show CDR1 as MNHEY and CDR2 as SVGEGT. With 4 bases removed from V and 3 bases from J, the gap between germline ends came to 13 bases. CDR3 size: 14 residues. CDR3 in DNA: TGTGCCAGCAGTTCTAATATTGCCTTCTACGAGCAGTACTTC. Amino acids: CASSSNIAFYEQYF.

The V call is TRBV10-2, the J call TRBJ2-1; D may correspond to TRBD1 or TRBD2 (5 bases each). The ends were cut back, 5 bases at V and 0 bases at J, with 8 bases in the middle. CDR1 is WSHSY, CDR2 SAAADI, per germline. The CDR3 loop spans 14 amino acids. CDR3 bases: TGCGCCAGCAGTCCAGGGAGCTCCTACAATGAGCAGTTCTTC. Residues: CASSPGSSYNEQFF.

V gene TRBV7-2 combines with J gene TRBJ1-1; tentatively, D is TRBD1 (5 bases). The V gene's germline CDR1 is SGHTA and CDR2 FQGNSA. V lost 2 bases and J lost 1, with 8 bases in between. The CDR3 sequence is 14 residues long. The CDR3 is CASSLTGPNTEAFF. In DNA form, the CDR3 reads TGTGCCAGCAGCTTAACAGGACCGAACACTGAAGCTTTCTTT.

The chain links TRBV19 to TRBJ2-7; D not resolved. CDR1 is LNHDA, CDR2 SQIVND, per germline (reference sequence). CDR3 length: 13 amino acids. The ends were cut back, 3 bases at V and 1 base at J, with 7 bases in the middle. CDR3 nucleotides: TGTGCCAGTAGTATCCAGGAATCCTACGAGCAGTACTTC. Its protein is CASSIQESYEQYF.

This chain uses TRBV7-9 with TRBJ2-4; tentative D call: TRBD2 (6 bases). The CDR3 covers 15 residues. Trimming shortened V by 5 bases and J by 8 bases, and 19 bases separated the two germline ends. From germline, CDR1 is SEHNR and CDR2 FQNEAQ (reference sequence). The CDR3 protein is CASSPFEGGGYIQYF. In nucleotides, the CDR3 is TGTGCCAGCAGCCCCTTCGAGGGCGGAGGGTACATTCAGTACTTC. The whole variable domain, remainder taken from reference TRBV7-9 and TRBJ2-4, is DTGVSQNPRHKITKRGQNVTFRCDPISEHNRLYWYRQTLGQGPEFLTYFQNEAQLEKSRLLSDRFSAERPKGSFSTLEIQRTEQGDSAMYLCASSPFEGGGYIQYFGAGTRLSVL.

The V and J genes are TRBV2 and TRBJ2-5, with D possibly being TRBD1 or TRBD2 (5 bases each). This CDR3 is built from 14 residues. Germline assignment: CDR1 SNHLY and CDR2 FYNNEI. V was trimmed by 3 bases and J by 1 base, leaving 9 bases between them. The CDR3 here is CASSEGPFQETQYF. The CDR3 coding sequence is TGTGCCAGCAGTGAGGGACCTTTCCAAGAGACCCAGTACTTC.

The chain links TRBV7-8 to TRBJ1-5; D uncertain. The CDR3 has 16 residues. Per the germline V gene, CDR1 is SGHVS and CDR2 is FQNEAQ. V lost 3 bases and J lost 0, with 12 bases in between. CDR3 DNA sequence: TGTGCCAGCAGCTTGGAACGGTCTTATAGCAATCAGCCCCAGCATTTT. It yields the protein CASSLERSYSNQPQHF.

This clone has only a few counts. V usage is TRBV19 and J usage is TRBJ2-2; 11 nucleotides line up with TRBD1. There are 16 residues in the CDR3. Trimming cost V 3 bases and J 6 bases; bases outside gene matches: 6. Germline CDR1 reads LNHDA; CDR2 reads SQIVND (reference sequence). CDR3 in DNA: TGTGCCAGTAGTATTTTAGGACAGGGGGCCGCCGGGGAGCTGTTTTTT. This translates into CASSILGQGAAGELFF.

The sample holds one count of this clone. The chain links TRBV18 to TRBJ2-7; possible D gene TRBD1, 6 bases. V was clipped by 1 base and J by 2 bases, with 15 bases between them. The germline V gene encodes CDR1 KGHSH and CDR2 LQKENI. The CDR3 runs 16 residues. This CDR3 reads CASSPRRTDSTYEQYF. The DNA of the CDR3 is TGTGCCAGCTCACCACGACGAACGGACAGTACCTACGAGCAGTACTTC.

The J gene is TRBJ2-1, the V gene TRBV9; no definite D call. With 0 bases removed from V and 8 bases from J, the gap between germline ends came to 9 bases. The CDR3 consists of 13 residues. CDR1 SGDLS and CDR2 YYNGEE come from the germline V gene. CDR3 residues: CASSVGAGDEQFF. DNA of the CDR3: TGTGCCAGCAGCGTAGGAGCTGGCGATGAGCAGTTCTTC.